This is a list of T cell receptor beta chains from one sample in a study of response to subunit inactivated influenza vaccine. TCRdb analysed the RT-PCR reads with MiXCR anew, one entry per CDR3 protein. The sample has around 480,000 distinct CDR3 sequences; approximately 16% are singletons. Specimen: CD4+ T cells sorted from PBMCs, collected roughly 24 months after vaccination. The receptors originated from a man in his fifties or sixties who received an inactivated influenza vaccine. CDR3s include the opening cysteine and the closing phenylalanine or tryptophan. The order of the fields is V gene, D gene, J gene, clone size, CDR3 protein, CDR3 DNA. A D gene is named only where the DNA matches it firmly. The size of a clone is reported for some rows only, either as once, few or many, or as a class for expanded clones.

v_call: TRBV5-8
d_call: .
j_call: TRBJ2-2
clone_size: .
cdr3_aa: CASSLRAGVNTGELFF
cdr3_nt: TGTGCCAGCAGCTTGCGGGCAGGTGTGAACACCGGGGAGCTGTTTTTT

v_call: TRBV29-1
d_call: .
j_call: TRBJ1-4
clone_size: few
cdr3_aa: CSGVIAGNEKLFF
cdr3_nt: TGCAGCGGGGTAATAGCCGGGAATGAAAAACTGTTTTTT

v_call: TRBV29-1
d_call: TRBD2
j_call: TRBJ2-1
clone_size: few
cdr3_aa: CSVEDGGLAGSNEQFF
cdr3_nt: TGCAGCGTTGAAGATGGGGGACTAGCGGGCTCCAATGAGCAGTTCTTC

v_call: TRBV15
d_call: TRBD1
j_call: TRBJ1-4
clone_size: .
cdr3_aa: CATSSPHDRGEKLFF
cdr3_nt: TGTGCCACCAGCAGTCCCCACGACAGGGGGGAAAAACTGTTTTTT

v_call: TRBV7-2
d_call: TRBD1
j_call: TRBJ1-4
clone_size: .
cdr3_aa: CASSLAGAGGEKLFF
cdr3_nt: TGTGCCAGCAGCTTAGCTGGGGCAGGGGGTGAAAAACTGTTTTTT

v_call: TRBV9
d_call: TRBD1
j_call: TRBJ2-2
clone_size: .
cdr3_aa: CASSPRDSNTGELFF
cdr3_nt: TGTGCCAGCAGCCCCCGGGACAGCAACACCGGGGAGCTGTTTTTT

v_call: TRBV12-3/TRBV12-4
d_call: .
j_call: TRBJ1-1
clone_size: .
cdr3_aa: CASSLFSRNTEAFF
cdr3_nt: TGTGCCAGCAGTTTATTTAGTAGGAACACTGAAGCTTTCTTT

v_call: TRBV2
d_call: .
j_call: TRBJ2-7
clone_size: .
cdr3_aa: CASSANGRYYEQYF
cdr3_nt: TGTGCCAGCAGTGCAAACGGACGGTACTACGAGCAGTACTTC

v_call: TRBV6-6
d_call: .
j_call: TRBJ1-5
clone_size: few
cdr3_aa: CASSYLQNQPQHF
cdr3_nt: TGTGCCAGCAGTTACCTACAGAATCAGCCCCAGCATTTT

v_call: TRBV5-1
d_call: .
j_call: TRBJ2-1
clone_size: .
cdr3_aa: CASRRASSGEQFF
cdr3_nt: TGCGCCAGCAGAAGGGCGTCGTCGGGTGAGCAGTTCTTC

v_call: TRBV14
d_call: TRBD2
j_call: TRBJ2-1
clone_size: few
cdr3_aa: CASSQWASGSKDEQFF
cdr3_nt: TGTGCCAGCAGCCAATGGGCTAGCGGGAGTAAGGATGAGCAGTTCTTC

v_call: TRBV18
d_call: .
j_call: TRBJ2-5
clone_size: many
cdr3_aa: CASSPVRAVETQYF
cdr3_nt: TGTGCCAGCTCACCGGTCAGGGCTGTTGAGACCCAGTACTTC

v_call: TRBV9
d_call: .
j_call: TRBJ1-3
clone_size: few
cdr3_aa: CASSAFSGNTIYF
cdr3_nt: TGTGCCAGCAGCGCGTTTTCTGGAAACACCATATATTTT

v_call: TRBV5-1
d_call: TRBD2
j_call: TRBJ2-3
clone_size: many
cdr3_aa: CASSLGLAESTDTQYF
cdr3_nt: TGCGCCAGCAGCTTGGGACTAGCGGAAAGCACAGATACGCAGTATTTT

v_call: TRBV20-1
d_call: .
j_call: TRBJ1-5
clone_size: few
cdr3_aa: CSAHAAGNQPQHF
cdr3_nt: TGCAGTGCCCACGCGGCTGGCAATCAGCCCCAGCATTTT

v_call: TRBV27
d_call: .
j_call: TRBJ1-2
clone_size: many
cdr3_aa: CASTSMQGNYGYTF
cdr3_nt: TGTGCCAGCACCTCCATGCAGGGCAACTATGGCTACACCTTC

v_call: TRBV7-2
d_call: TRBD1
j_call: TRBJ1-2
clone_size: .
cdr3_aa: CASSLVKGANYGYTF
cdr3_nt: TGTGCCAGCAGCTTAGTAAAGGGGGCGAACTATGGCTACACCTTC

v_call: TRBV9
d_call: .
j_call: TRBJ2-3
clone_size: few
cdr3_aa: CASSVAFRDTQYF
cdr3_nt: TGTGCCAGCAGCGTAGCTTTCAGAGATACGCAGTATTTT

v_call: TRBV4-3
d_call: TRBD2
j_call: TRBJ2-1
clone_size: .
cdr3_aa: CASSQGREEYNEQFF
cdr3_nt: TGCGCCAGCAGCCAAGGCCGGGAGGAATACAATGAGCAGTTCTTC

v_call: TRBV12-3/TRBV12-4
d_call: .
j_call: TRBJ1-4
clone_size: few
cdr3_aa: CASRTGTTNEKLFF
cdr3_nt: TGTGCCAGCAGAACAGGGACGACTAATGAAAAACTGTTTTTT

v_call: TRBV30
d_call: TRBD1
j_call: TRBJ1-2
clone_size: .
cdr3_aa: CAWTRTGSGYTF
cdr3_nt: TGTGCCTGGACCCGGACAGGGAGTGGCTACACCTTC

v_call: TRBV10-3
d_call: .
j_call: TRBJ2-2
clone_size: .
cdr3_aa: CATRQGRDTGELFF
cdr3_nt: TGTGCCACCCGACAGGGGAGGGACACCGGGGAGCTGTTTTTT

v_call: TRBV5-6
d_call: TRBD2
j_call: TRBJ2-1
clone_size: .
cdr3_aa: CASSLWGLLEQFF
cdr3_nt: TGTGCCAGCAGCTTGTGGGGACTATTGGAGCAGTTCTTC

v_call: TRBV12-3/TRBV12-4
d_call: .
j_call: TRBJ1-1
clone_size: .
cdr3_aa: CASRILGGPGNTEAFF
cdr3_nt: TGTGCCAGCAGGATCCTTGGGGGGCCGGGGAACACTGAAGCTTTCTTT

v_call: TRBV10-3
d_call: TRBD1
j_call: TRBJ1-1
clone_size: few
cdr3_aa: CAISLDRANTEAFF
cdr3_nt: TGTGCCATCAGTTTGGACAGGGCCAACACTGAAGCTTTCTTT

v_call: TRBV3-1
d_call: TRBD1
j_call: TRBJ1-6
clone_size: many
cdr3_aa: CASSPGGQGNSPLHF
cdr3_nt: TGTGCCAGCAGCCCCGGGGGACAGGGGAATTCACCCCTCCACTTT

v_call: TRBV25-1
d_call: .
j_call: TRBJ1-1
clone_size: few
cdr3_aa: CAARGGSTEAFF
cdr3_nt: TGTGCCGCCAGGGGAGGGAGCACTGAAGCTTTCTTT

v_call: TRBV7-9
d_call: .
j_call: TRBJ2-7
clone_size: .
cdr3_aa: CASSRASGTVGYF
cdr3_nt: TGTGCCAGCAGCCGGGCTTCGGGGACGGTAGGGTACTTC

v_call: TRBV2
d_call: .
j_call: TRBJ2-7
clone_size: .
cdr3_aa: CASSEYGGHPSYEQYF
cdr3_nt: TGTGCCAGCAGTGAATACGGGGGACACCCCTCCTACGAGCAGTACTTC

v_call: TRBV20-1
d_call: .
j_call: TRBJ2-1
clone_size: .
cdr3_aa: CSARVPADLSYNEQFF
cdr3_nt: TGCAGTGCTAGAGTCCCAGCGGACCTCTCCTACAATGAGCAGTTCTTC

v_call: TRBV5-6
d_call: TRBD2
j_call: TRBJ2-1
clone_size: .
cdr3_aa: CASSSRGLAGVEQFF
cdr3_nt: TGTGCCAGCAGCAGCCGTGGGCTAGCGGGGGTCGAGCAGTTCTTC

v_call: TRBV20-1
d_call: .
j_call: TRBJ2-7
clone_size: .
cdr3_aa: CSARDLVRGFSYEQYF
cdr3_nt: TGCAGTGCTAGAGATCTCGTCAGGGGATTCTCCTACGAGCAGTACTTC

v_call: TRBV7-9
d_call: .
j_call: TRBJ1-1
clone_size: few
cdr3_aa: CASRTGVYNTEAFF
cdr3_nt: TGTGCCAGCAGGACGGGGGTATACAACACTGAAGCTTTCTTT

v_call: TRBV29-1
d_call: .
j_call: TRBJ2-3
clone_size: .
cdr3_aa: CSVEAPWPQDTQYF
cdr3_nt: TGCAGCGTTGAAGCCCCATGGCCCCAAGATACGCAGTATTTT

v_call: TRBV4-1
d_call: TRBD2
j_call: TRBJ2-1
clone_size: few
cdr3_aa: CASSQASGGVWNEQFF
cdr3_nt: TGCGCCAGCAGCCAAGCTAGCGGGGGTGTCTGGAATGAGCAGTTCTTC

v_call: TRBV6-5
d_call: TRBD1
j_call: TRBJ2-3
clone_size: many
cdr3_aa: CASSSPAGRGRTDTQYF
cdr3_nt: TGTGCCAGCAGTTCGCCGGCTGGCAGGGGGCGTACAGATACGCAGTATTTT

v_call: TRBV5-1
d_call: .
j_call: TRBJ2-6
clone_size: .
cdr3_aa: CASSSSVYTSGANVLTF
cdr3_nt: TGCGCCAGCAGCTCCTCCGTATATACCTCTGGGGCCAACGTCCTGACTTTC

v_call: TRBV6-1
d_call: .
j_call: TRBJ2-7
clone_size: .
cdr3_aa: CASSDNGNSYEQYF
cdr3_nt: TGTGCCAGCAGTGATAACGGAAACTCCTACGAGCAGTACTTC

v_call: TRBV11-2
d_call: .
j_call: TRBJ2-1
clone_size: .
cdr3_aa: CASSLEGLAEQFF
cdr3_nt: TGTGCCAGCAGCTTAGAAGGTCTAGCGGAGCAGTTCTTC